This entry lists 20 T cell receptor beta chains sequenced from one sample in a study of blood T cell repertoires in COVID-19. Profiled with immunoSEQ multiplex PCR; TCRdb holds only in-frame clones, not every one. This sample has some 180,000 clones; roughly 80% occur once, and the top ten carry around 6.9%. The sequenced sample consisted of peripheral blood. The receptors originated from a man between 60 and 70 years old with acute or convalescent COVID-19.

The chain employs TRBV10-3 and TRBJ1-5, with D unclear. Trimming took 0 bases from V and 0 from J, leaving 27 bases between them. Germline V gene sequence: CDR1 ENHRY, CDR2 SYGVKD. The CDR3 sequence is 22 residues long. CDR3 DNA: TGTGCCATCAGTGAGTCCCGTGAAGGAGGAACAAAAGGGATGTATAGCAATCAGCCCCAGCATTTT. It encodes CAISESREGGTKGMYSNQPQHF.

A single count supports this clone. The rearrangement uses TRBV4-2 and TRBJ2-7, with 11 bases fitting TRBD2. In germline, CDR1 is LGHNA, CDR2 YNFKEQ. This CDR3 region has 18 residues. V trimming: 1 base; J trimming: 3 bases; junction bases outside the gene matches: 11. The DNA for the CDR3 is TGTGCCAGCAGCCAAGCGGAGGTTAGCGGGGGGGCACGCTACGAGCAGTACTTC. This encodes CASSQAEVSGGARYEQYF.

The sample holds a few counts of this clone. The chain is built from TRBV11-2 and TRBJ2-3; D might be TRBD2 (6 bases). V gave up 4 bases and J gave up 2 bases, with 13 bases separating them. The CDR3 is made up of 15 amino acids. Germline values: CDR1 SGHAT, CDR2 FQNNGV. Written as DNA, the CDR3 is TGTGCCAGCAGCTCCGTCGGGAGCCCCACAGATACGCAGTATTTT. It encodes CASSSVGSPTDTQYF. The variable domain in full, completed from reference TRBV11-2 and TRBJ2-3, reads EAGVAQSPRYKIIEKRQSVAFWCNPISGHATLYWYQQILGQGPKLLIQFQNNGVVDDSQLPKDRFSAERLKGVDSTLKIQPAKLEDSAVYLCASSSVGSPTDTQYFGPGTRLTVL.

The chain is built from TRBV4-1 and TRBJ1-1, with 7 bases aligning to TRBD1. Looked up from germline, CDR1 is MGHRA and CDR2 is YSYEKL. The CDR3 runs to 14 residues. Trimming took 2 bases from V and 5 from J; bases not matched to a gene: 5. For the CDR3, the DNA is TGCGCCAGCAGCCAAATTCTCAGGGGGACTGAAGCTTTCTTT. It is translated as CASSQILRGTEAFF.

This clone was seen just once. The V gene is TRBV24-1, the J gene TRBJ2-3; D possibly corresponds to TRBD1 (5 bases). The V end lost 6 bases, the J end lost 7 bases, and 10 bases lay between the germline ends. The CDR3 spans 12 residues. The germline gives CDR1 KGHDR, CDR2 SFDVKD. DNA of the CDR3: TGTGCCACCAGTAGCGACAGCAATACGCAGTATTTT. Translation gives CATSSDSNTQYF.

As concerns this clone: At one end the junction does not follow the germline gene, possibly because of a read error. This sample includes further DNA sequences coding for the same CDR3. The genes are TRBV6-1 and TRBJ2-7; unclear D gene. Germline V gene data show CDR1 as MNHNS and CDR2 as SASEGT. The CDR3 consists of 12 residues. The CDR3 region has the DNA TGTGCCAGCAGTGAGGCACAGTACGAGCAGTACTTT. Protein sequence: CASSEAQYEQYF.

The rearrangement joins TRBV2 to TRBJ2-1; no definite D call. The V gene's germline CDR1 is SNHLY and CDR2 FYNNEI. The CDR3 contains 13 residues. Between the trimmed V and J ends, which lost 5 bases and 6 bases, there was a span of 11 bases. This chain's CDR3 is CASSLYLGNEQFF. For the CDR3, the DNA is TGTGCCAGCAGTCTCTACCTAGGCAATGAGCAGTTCTTC.

CDR3 in DNA: TGTGCCAGATCAAGGGGGAACAATGAGCAGTTCTTC. Its translation: CARSRGNNEQFF. The chain combines TRBV27 with TRBJ2-1; D may be TRBD1 (6 bases). The CDR3 spans 12 residues. CDR1 is MNHEY and CDR2 is SMNVEV in the germline V gene (reference sequence). V was shortened by 9 bases and J by 5 bases, with 11 bases between the two germline ends.

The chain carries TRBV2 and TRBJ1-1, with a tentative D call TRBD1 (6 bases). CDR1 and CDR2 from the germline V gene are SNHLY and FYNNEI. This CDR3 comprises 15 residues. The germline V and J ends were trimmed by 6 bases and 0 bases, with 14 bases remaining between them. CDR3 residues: CASRYRDTMNTEAFF. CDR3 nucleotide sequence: TGTGCCAGCAGGTACCGGGACACGATGAACACTGAAGCTTTCTTT.

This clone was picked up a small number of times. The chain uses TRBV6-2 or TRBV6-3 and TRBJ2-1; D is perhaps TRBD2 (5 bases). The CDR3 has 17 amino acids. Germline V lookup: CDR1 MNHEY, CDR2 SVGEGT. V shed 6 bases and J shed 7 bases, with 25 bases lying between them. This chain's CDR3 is CASSLSITRRLKNEQFF. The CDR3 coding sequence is TGTGCCAGCAGCTTATCAATAACTAGACGATTAAAGAATGAGCAGTTCTTC.

The CDR3 sequence: CASSLTGRGYTF. The DNA for the CDR3 is TGTGCCAGCAGCTTAACCGGTCGTGGCTACACCTTC. The chain employs TRBV11-2 and TRBJ1-2; D is unclear. Germline V gene data show CDR1 as SGHAT and CDR2 as FQNNGV. The length of the CDR3 is 12 residues. Trimming removed 2 bases at V and 7 bases at J, with 8 bases between.

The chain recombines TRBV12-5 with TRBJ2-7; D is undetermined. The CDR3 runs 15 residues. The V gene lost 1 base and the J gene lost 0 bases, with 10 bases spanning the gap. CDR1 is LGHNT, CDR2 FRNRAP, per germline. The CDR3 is CASGLGQVGSYEQYF. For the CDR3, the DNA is TGTGCTAGTGGTTTGGGACAAGTCGGCTCCTACGAGCAGTACTTC.

This chain's CDR3 is CASSSRQGFTEAFF. CDR3 DNA: TGTGCCAGCTCATCACGACAGGGGTTCACTGAAGCTTTCTTT. This sequence joins TRBV18 and TRBJ1-1; TRBD1 aligns across 8 bases. The CDR3 covers 14 residues. Germline CDR1 reads KGHSH; CDR2 reads LQKENI. The junction had 6 bases not matched to a gene; V was cut back by 5 bases and J by 4 bases. The whole variable domain, filled in from reference TRBV18 and TRBJ1-1, reads NAGVMQNPRHLVRRRGQEARLRCSPMKGHSHVYWYRQLPEEGLKFMVYLQKENIIDESGMPKERFSAEFPKEGPSILRIQQVVRGDSAAYFCASSSRQGFTEAFFGQGTRLTVV.

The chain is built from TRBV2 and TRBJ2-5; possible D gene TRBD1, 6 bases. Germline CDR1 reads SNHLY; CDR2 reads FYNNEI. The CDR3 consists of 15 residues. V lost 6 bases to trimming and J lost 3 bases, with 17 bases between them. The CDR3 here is CASSDGTWVEETQYF. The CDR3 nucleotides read TGTGCCAGCAGCGACGGGACATGGGTAGAAGAGACCCAGTACTTC.

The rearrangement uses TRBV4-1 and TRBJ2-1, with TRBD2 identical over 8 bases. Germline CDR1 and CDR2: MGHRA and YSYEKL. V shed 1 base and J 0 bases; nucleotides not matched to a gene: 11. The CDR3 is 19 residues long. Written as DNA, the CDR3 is TGCGCCAGCAGCCAAGGGGGGGGACTAGTGACGAGCTCCTACAATGAGCAGTTCTTC. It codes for CASSQGGGLVTSSYNEQFF.

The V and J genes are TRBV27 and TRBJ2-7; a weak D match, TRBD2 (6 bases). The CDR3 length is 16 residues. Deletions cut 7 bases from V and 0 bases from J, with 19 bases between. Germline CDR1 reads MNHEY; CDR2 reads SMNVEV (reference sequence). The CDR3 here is CASKTEGSTVSYEQYF. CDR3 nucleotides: TGTGCCAGCAAAACGGAGGGCTCTACCGTCTCCTACGAGCAGTACTTC.

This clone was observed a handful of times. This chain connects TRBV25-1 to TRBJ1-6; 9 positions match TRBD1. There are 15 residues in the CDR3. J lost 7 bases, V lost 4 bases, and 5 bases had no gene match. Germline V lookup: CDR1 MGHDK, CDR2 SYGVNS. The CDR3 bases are TGTGCCAGCAGTGCCCCCGGGACAGGGAATTCACCCCTCCACTTT. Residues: CASSAPGTGNSPLHF.

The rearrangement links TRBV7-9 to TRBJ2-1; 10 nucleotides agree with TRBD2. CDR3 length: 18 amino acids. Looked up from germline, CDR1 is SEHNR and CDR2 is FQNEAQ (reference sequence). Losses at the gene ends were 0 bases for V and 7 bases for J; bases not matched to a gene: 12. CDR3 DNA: TGTGCCAGCAGCTTAGCGGGTTCCCTAGCGGGAGTTGGTAATGAGCAGTTCTTC. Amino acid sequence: CASSLAGSLAGVGNEQFF.

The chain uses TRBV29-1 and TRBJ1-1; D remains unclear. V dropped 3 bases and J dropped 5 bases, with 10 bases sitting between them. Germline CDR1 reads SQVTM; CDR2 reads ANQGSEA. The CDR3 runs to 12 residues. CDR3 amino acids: CSVDRGSTEAFF. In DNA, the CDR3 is TGCAGCGTTGATCGGGGAAGTACTGAAGCTTTCTTT. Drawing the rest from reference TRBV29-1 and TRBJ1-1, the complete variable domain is SAVISQKPSRDICQRGTSLTIQCQVDSQVTMMFWYRQQPGQSLTLIATANQGSEATYESGFVIDKFPISRPNLTFSTLTVSNMSPEDSSIYLCSVDRGSTEAFFGQGTRLTVV.

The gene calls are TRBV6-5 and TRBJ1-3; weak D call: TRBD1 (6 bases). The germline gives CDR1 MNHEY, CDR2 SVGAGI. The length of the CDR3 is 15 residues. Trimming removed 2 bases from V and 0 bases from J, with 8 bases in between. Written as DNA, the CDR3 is TGTGCCAGCAGTTACGACAGGCTCTCTGGAAACACCATATATTTT. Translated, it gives CASSYDRLSGNTIYF.